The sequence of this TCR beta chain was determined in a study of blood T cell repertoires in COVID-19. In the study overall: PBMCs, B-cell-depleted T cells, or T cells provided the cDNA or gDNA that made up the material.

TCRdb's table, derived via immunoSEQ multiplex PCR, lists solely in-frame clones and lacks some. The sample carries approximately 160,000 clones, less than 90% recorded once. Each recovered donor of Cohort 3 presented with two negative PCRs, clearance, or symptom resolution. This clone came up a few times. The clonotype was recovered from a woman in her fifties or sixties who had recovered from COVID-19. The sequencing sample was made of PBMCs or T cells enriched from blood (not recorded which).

CDR3 protein: CASSLEVNYNSPLHF. CDR3 in DNA: TGTGCCAGTAGTTTGGAGGTAAACTATAATTCACCCCTCCACTTT. The V gene is TRBV19, the J gene TRBJ1-6; no reliable D call. Trimming shortened V by 5 bases and J by 3 bases, and 11 bases separated the two germline ends. Germline V gene data show CDR1 as LNHDA and CDR2 as SQIVND (reference sequence). This CDR3 is built from 15 residues.